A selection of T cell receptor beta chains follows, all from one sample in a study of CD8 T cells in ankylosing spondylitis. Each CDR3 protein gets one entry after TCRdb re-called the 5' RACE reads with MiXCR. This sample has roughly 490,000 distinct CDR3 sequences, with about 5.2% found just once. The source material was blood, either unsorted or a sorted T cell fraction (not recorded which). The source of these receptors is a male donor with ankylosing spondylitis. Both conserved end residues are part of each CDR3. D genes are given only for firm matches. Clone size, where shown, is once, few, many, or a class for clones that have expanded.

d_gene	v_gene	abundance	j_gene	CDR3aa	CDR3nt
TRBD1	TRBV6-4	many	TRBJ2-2	CASSSTLQTGGYTGELFF	TGTGCCAGCAGTTCAACCCTCCAAACAGGGGGCTATACCGGGGAGCTGTTTTTT
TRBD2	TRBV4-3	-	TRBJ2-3	CASSQGAASGSTDTQYF	TGCGCCAGCAGCCAAGGGGCAGCTAGCGGGAGCACAGATACGCAGTATTTT
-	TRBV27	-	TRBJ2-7	CASSFAPDYEQYF	TGTGCCAGCAGTTTTGCCCCAGACTACGAGCAGTACTTC
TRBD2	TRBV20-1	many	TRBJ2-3	CSARAPLGLAGGPWLPDTQYF	TGCAGTGCTAGAGCGCCCCTGGGACTAGCGGGGGGGCCATGGCTCCCAGATACGCAGTATTTT
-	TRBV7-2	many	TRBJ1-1	CAITRGPQTEAFF	TGTGCCATCACGCGGGGACCCCAGACTGAGGCTTTCTTT
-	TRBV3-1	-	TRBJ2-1	CASSQVPTKNEQFF	TGTGCCAGCAGCCAAGTCCCGACTAAGAATGAGCAGTTCTTC
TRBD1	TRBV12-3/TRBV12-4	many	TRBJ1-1	CASRKGQSNTEAFF	TGTGCCAGCAGAAAGGGACAGTCAAACACTGAAGCTTTCTTT
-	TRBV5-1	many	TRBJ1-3	CASSLEEPGNTIYF	TGCGCCAGCAGCTTGGAAGAGCCTGGAAACACCATATATTTT
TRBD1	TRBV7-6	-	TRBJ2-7	CASSLSTGGHYEQYF	TGTGCCAGCAGCTTATCAACAGGGGGTCATTACGAGCAGTACTTC
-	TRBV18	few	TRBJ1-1	CASSGDRLTEAFF	TGTGCCAGCTCAGGTGACAGACTCACTGAAGCTTTCTTT
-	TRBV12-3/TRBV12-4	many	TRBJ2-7	CASSLGVRREQYF	TGTGCCAGCAGTTTAGGGGTTAGGCGAGAGCAGTACTTC